A single sample is the source of the 10 T cell receptor beta chains below, sequenced in a study of blood T cell repertoires in COVID-19. Generated by immunoSEQ multiplex PCR, the TCRdb table keeps only in-frame clones and is missing some. The sample yields around 99,000 clones, 79% seen once. The specimen was peripheral blood. The source of these receptors is an elderly woman with active or convalescent COVID-19.

The chain is built from TRBV21-1 and TRBJ1-1; the tabulated D call, TRBD1, remains unverified against the DNA. TRBV21-1 is reported as a pseudogene. The CDR3 runs 14 residues. Here the CDR3 reads CASSKGRGPGQGFF. The CDR3 DNA sequence: TGTGCCAGCAGCAAAGGCCGGGGTCCGGGACAGGGTTTCTTT.

This sequence joins TRBV11-3 and TRBJ2-2, with 7 bases lining up with TRBD1. The CDR3 totals 16 residues. The V segment lost 3 bases and the J segment 2 bases; nucleotides outside the gene matches: 6. The V gene's germline CDR1 is SGHNT and CDR2 YENEEA. CDR3 sequence: CASSFSTGVNTGELFF. The CDR3 nucleotides read TGTGCCAGCAGCTTTTCCACAGGGGTCAACACCGGGGAGCTGTTTTTT.

This chain uses TRBV15 with TRBJ2-1; TRBD1 might be the D (6 bases). V lost 8 bases and J 3 bases, leaving 11 bases between the germline ends. Germline CDR1 is LNHNV and CDR2 is YYDKDF (reference sequence). This CDR3 is 13 amino acids long. CDR3 protein: CATQDSLYNEQFF. DNA for the CDR3: TGTGCCACCCAGGACAGCCTCTACAATGAGCAGTTCTTC.

The genes are TRBV6-5 and TRBJ1-2; possibly TRBD1 for D (5 bases). This CDR3 is 13 amino acids long. With 2 bases removed from V and 13 bases from J, the gap between germline ends came to 17 bases. Per germline, CDR1 MNHEY and CDR2 SVGAGI. CDR3 DNA: TGTGCCAGCAGTTACGTTCAAGGAGGGGCTGTCACCTTC. Protein: CASSYVQGGAVTF.

The genes are TRBV7-2 and TRBJ2-2, with a weak D call TRBD2 (5 bases). Germline lookup yields CDR1 SGHTA and CDR2 FQGNSA. There are 13 residues in the CDR3. V shed 7 bases and J shed 7 bases, with 13 bases lying between them. The CDR3 DNA reads as TGTGCCAGCACCATTCTCCGGGGCGGGGAGCTGTTTTTT. Protein: CASTILRGGELFF.

The chain carries TRBV6-1 and TRBJ1-2, with D perhaps matching TRBD1 (6 bases). The V end was cut by 2 bases, the J end by 8 bases, with 18 bases between. There are 15 residues in the CDR3. CDR1 MNHNS and CDR2 SASEGT come from the germline V gene. The CDR3 protein is CASSERTLQGKGYTF. The CDR3 DNA is TGTGCCAGCAGTGAAAGGACGTTACAGGGAAAGGGCTACACCTTC.

The chain couples TRBV2 to TRBJ1-5, with TRBD1 as a possible D gene (5 bases). The V and J ends lost 4 bases and 4 bases respectively, with 8 bases between them. The CDR3 spans 13 residues. CDR1 SNHLY and CDR2 FYNNEI come from the germline V gene. The CDR3 region has the DNA TGTGCCAGCAGTGTGGCAGGGAATCAGCCCCAGCATTTT. It translates to CASSVAGNQPQHF.

The chain couples TRBV2 to TRBJ2-7, with TRBD1 matching 11 bases. The CDR3 loop spans 15 amino acids. Germline V gives CDR1 SNHLY, CDR2 FYNNEI. The junction had 9 bases not matched to a gene; V was cut back by 8 bases and J by 3 bases. In nucleotides, the CDR3 is TGTGCCAGCGGGGGGGCCGGGACAGGGGGCTACGAGCAGTACTTC. Translating it yields CASGGAGTGGYEQYF.

J is TRBJ2-3 and V is TRBV7-9, with D hard to call. This CDR3 spans 13 amino acids. CDR1 and CDR2 (germline): SEHNR, FQNEAQ (reference sequence). Trimming removed 5 bases at V and 6 bases at J, with 12 bases between. CDR3: CASSPQGADTQYF. Written as DNA, the CDR3 is TGTGCCAGCAGCCCCCAAGGAGCGGATACGCAGTATTTT.

This clone was seen just once. The J gene is TRBJ2-6, the V gene TRBV6-1; possible D gene TRBD1, 6 bases. The CDR3 consists of 16 residues. V was cut by 4 bases and J by 3 bases, with 13 bases left in between. From germline, CDR1 is MNHNS and CDR2 SASEGT. CDR3 nucleotides: TGTGCCAGCAGTGGCATACAGGGTTTTGGGGCCAACGTCCTGACTTTC. Its translation is CASSGIQGFGANVLTF.